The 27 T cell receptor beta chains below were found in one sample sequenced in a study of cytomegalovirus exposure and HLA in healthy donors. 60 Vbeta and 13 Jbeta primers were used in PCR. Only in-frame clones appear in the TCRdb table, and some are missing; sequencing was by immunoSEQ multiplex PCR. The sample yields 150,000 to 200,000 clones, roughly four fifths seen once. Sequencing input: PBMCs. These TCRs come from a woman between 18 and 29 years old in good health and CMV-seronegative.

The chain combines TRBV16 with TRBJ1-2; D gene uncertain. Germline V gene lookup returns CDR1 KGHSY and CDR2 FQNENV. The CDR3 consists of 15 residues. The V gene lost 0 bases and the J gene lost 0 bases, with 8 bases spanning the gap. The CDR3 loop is CASSQSRDTNYGYTF. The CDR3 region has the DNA TGTGCCAGCAGCCAATCAAGAGATACTAACTATGGCTACACCTTC.

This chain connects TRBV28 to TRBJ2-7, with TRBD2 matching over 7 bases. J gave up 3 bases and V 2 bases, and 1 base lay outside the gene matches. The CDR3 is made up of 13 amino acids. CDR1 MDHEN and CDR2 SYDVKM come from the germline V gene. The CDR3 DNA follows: TGTGCCAGCAGTTTAGCGGGAGTCTACGAGCAGTACTTC. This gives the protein CASSLAGVYEQYF.

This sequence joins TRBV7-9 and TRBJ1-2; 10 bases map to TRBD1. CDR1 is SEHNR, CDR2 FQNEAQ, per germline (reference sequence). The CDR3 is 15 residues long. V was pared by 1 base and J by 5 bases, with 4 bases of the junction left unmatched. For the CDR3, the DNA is TGTGCCAGCAGCTTAGGGCCGGGACAGGGGTATGGCTACACCTTC. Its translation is CASSLGPGQGYGYTF.

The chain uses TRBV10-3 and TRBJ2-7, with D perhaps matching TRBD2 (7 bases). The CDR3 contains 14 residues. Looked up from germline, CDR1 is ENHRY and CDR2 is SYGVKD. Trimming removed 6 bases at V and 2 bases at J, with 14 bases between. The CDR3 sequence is CAIRGGGQTYEQYF. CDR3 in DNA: TGTGCCATCAGGGGAGGGGGGCAAACCTACGAGCAGTACTTC.

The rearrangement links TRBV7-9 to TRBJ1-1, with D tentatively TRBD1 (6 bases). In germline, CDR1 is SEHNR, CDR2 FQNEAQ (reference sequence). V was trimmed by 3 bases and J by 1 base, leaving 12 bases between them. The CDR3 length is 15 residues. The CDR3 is CASSFGDRSNTEAFF. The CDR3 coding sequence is TGTGCCAGCAGCTTCGGAGACAGGTCGAACACTGAAGCTTTCTTT. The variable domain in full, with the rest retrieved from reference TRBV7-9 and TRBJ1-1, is DTGVSQNPRHKITKRGQNVTFRCDPISEHNRLYWYRQTLGQGPEFLTYFQNEAQLEKSRLLSDRFSAERPKGSFSTLEIQRTEQGDSAMYLCASSFGDRSNTEAFFGQGTRLTVV.

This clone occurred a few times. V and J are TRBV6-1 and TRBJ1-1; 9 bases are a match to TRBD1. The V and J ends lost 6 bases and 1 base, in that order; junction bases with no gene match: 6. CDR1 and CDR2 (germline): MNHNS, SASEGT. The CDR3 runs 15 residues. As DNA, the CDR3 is TGTGCCAGCAGGGGACAGGGAGGGAGGAACACTGAAGCTTTCTTT. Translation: CASRGQGGRNTEAFF.

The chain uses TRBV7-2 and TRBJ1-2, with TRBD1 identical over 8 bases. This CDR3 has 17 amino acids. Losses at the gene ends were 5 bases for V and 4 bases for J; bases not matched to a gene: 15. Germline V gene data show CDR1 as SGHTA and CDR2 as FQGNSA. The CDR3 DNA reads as TGTGCCAGCAGCATGGGGACAGGATACCTCAACCCCTATGGCTACACCTTC. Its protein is CASSMGTGYLNPYGYTF.

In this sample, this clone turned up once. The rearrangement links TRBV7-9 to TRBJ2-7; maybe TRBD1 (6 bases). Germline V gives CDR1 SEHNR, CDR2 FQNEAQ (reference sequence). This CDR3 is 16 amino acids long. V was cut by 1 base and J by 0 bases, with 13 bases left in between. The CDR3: CASSLVGQTDSYEQYF. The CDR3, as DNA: TGTGCCAGCAGCTTAGTTGGACAGACGGACTCCTACGAGCAGTACTTC.

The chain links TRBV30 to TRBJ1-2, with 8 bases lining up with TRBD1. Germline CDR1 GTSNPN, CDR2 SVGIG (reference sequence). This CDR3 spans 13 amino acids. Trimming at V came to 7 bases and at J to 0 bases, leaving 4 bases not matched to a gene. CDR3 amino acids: CASSDRANYGYTF. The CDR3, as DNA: TGTGCCTCCTCGGACAGGGCTAACTATGGCTACACCTTC. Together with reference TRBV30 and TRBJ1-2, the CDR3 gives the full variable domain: SQTIHQWPATLVQPVGSPLSLECTVEGTSNPNLYWYRQAAGRGLQLLFYSVGIGQISSEVPQNLSASRPQDRQFILSSKKLLLSDSGFYLCASSDRANYGYTFGSGTRLTVV.

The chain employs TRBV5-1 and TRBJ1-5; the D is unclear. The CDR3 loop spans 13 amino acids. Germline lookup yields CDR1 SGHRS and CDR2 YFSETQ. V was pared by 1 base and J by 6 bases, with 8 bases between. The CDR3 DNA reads TGCGCCAGCAGCTTGAGTCCCGGTCAGCCCCAGCATTTT. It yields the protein CASSLSPGQPQHF.

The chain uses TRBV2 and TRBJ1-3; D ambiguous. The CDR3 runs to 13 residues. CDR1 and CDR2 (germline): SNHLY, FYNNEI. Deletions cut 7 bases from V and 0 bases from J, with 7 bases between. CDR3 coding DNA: TGTGCCAGCACGGGGTTCTCTGGAAACACCATATATTTT. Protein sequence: CASTGFSGNTIYF.

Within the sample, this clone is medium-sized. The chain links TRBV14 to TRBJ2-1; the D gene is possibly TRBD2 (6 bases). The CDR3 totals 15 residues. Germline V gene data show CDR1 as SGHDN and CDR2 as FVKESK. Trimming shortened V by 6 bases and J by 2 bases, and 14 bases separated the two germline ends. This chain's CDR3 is CASSHRDLPYNEQFF. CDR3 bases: TGTGCCAGCAGTCACCGGGACTTACCCTACAATGAGCAGTTCTTC.

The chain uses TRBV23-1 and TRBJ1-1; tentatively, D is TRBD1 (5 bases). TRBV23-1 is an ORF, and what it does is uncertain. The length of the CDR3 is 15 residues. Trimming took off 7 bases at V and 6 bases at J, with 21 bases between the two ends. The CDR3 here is CASIPGRQGCAEAFF. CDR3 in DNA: TGCGCCAGCATCCCCGGTCGGCAGGGATGTGCTGAAGCTTTCTTT.

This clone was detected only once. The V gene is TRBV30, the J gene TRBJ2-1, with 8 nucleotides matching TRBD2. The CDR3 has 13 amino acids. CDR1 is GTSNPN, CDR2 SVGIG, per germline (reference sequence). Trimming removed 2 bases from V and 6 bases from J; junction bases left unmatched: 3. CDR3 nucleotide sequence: TGTGCCTGGAGTTCTACTAGCGGCAATGAGCAGTTCTTC. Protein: CAWSSTSGNEQFF. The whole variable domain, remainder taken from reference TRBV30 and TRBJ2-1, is SQTIHQWPATLVQPVGSPLSLECTVEGTSNPNLYWYRQAAGRGLQLLFYSVGIGQISSEVPQNLSASRPQDRQFILSSKKLLLSDSGFYLCAWSSTSGNEQFFGPGTRLTVL.

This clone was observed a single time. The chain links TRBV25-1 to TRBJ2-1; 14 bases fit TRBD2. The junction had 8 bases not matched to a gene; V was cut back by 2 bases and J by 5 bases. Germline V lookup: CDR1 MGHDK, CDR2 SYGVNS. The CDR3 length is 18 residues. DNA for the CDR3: TGTGCCAGCAGTGAACCCGGGACTAGCGGGAGTAACGACAATGAGCAGTTCTTC. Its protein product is CASSEPGTSGSNDNEQFF. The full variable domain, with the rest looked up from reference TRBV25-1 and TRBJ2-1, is EADIYQTPRYLVIGTGKKITLECSQTMGHDKMYWYQQDPGMELHLIHYSYGVNSTEKGDLSSESTVSRIRTEHFPLTLESARPSHTSQYLCASSEPGTSGSNDNEQFFGPGTRLTVL.

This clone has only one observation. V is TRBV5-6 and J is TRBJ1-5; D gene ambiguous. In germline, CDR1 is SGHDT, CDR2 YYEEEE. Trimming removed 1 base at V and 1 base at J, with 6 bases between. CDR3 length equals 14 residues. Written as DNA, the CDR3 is TGTGCCAGCAGCTTGAGCGGGAGCAATCAGCCCCAGCATTTT. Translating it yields CASSLSGSNQPQHF.

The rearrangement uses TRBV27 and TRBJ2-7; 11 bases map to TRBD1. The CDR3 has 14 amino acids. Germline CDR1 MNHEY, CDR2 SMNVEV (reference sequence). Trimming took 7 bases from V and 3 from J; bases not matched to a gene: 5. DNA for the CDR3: TGTGCCAGCACACGGACAGGGGGCCTCTACGAGCAGTACTTC. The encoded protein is CASTRTGGLYEQYF.

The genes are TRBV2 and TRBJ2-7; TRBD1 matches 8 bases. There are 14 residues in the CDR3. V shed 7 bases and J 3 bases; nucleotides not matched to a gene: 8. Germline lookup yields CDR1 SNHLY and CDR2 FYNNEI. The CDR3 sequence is CASTEDREVYEQYF. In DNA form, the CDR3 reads TGTGCCAGCACTGAGGACAGGGAGGTCTACGAGCAGTACTTC. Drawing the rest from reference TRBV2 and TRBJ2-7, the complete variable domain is EPEVTQTPSHQVTQMGQEVILRCVPISNHLYFYWYRQILGQKVEFLVSFYNNEISEKSEIFDDQFSVERPDGSNFTLKIRSTKLEDSAMYFCASTEDREVYEQYFGPGTRLTVT.

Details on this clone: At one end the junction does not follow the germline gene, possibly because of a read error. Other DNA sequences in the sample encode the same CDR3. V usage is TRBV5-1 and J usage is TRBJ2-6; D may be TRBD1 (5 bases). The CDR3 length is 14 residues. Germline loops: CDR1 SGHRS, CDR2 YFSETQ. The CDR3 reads CASSGDSGANVLTF. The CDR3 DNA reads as TGCGCCAGCAGCGGAGACTCTGGGGCCAACGTCCTGACCTTC.

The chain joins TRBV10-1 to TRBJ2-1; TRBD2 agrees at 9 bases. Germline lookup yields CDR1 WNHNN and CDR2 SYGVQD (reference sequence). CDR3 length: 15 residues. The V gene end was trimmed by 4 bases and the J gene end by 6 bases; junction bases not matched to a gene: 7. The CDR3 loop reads CASSVRTSDVNEQFF. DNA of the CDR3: TGCGCCAGCAGTGTCCGGACTAGCGATGTCAATGAGCAGTTCTTC.

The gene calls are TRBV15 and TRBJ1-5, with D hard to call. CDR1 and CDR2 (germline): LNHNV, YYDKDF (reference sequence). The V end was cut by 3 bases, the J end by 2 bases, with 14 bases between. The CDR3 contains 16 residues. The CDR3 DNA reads TGTGCCACCAGCAGTACACAAGTTCGGGGCAATCAGCCCCAGCATTTT. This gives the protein CATSSTQVRGNQPQHF. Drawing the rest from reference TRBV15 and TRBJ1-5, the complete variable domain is DAMVIQNPRYQVTQFGKPVTLSCSQTLNHNVMYWYQQKSSQAPKLLFHYYDKDFNNEADTPDNFQSRRPNTSFCFLDIRSPGLGDTAMYLCATSSTQVRGNQPQHFGDGTRLSIL.

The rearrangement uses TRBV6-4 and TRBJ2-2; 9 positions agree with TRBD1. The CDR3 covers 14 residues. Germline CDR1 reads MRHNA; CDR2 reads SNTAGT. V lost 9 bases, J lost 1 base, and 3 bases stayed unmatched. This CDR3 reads CASRDRENTGELFF. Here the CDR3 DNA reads TGTGCCAGTCGGGACAGGGAGAACACCGGGGAGCTGTTTTTT.

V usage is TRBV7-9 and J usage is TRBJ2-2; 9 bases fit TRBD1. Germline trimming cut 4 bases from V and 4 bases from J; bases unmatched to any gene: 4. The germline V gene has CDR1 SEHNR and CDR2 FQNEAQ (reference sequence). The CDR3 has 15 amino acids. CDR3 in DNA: TGTGCCAGCAGCTCGGGACAGGGAGGCACCGGGGAGCTGTTTTTT. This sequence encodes CASSSGQGGTGELFF.

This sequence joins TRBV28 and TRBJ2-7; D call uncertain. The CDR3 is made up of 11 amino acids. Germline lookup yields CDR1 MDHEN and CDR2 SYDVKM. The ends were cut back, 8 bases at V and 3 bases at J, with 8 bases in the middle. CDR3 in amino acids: CASAARYEQYF. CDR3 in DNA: TGTGCCAGCGCTGCGCGCTACGAGCAGTACTTC. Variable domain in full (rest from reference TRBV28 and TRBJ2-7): DVKVTQSSRYLVKRTGEKVFLECVQDMDHENMFWYRQDPGLGLRLIYFSYDVKMKEKGDIPEGYSVSREKKERFSLILESASTNQTSMYLCASAARYEQYFGPGTRLTVT.

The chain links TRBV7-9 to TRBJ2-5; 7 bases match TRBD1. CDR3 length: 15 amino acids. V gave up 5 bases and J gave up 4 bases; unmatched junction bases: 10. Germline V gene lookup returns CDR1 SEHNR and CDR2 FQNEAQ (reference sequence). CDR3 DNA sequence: TGTGCCAGCAGCCTCGGGACAGTAAGAGGAGAGACCCAGTACTTC. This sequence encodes CASSLGTVRGETQYF.

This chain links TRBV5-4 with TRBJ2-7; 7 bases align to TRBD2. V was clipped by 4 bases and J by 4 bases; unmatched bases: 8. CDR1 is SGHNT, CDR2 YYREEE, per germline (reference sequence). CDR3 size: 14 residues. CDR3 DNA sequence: TGTGCCAGCAGCGGCGGGGGACGGAGTTACGAGCAGTACTTC. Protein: CASSGGGRSYEQYF.

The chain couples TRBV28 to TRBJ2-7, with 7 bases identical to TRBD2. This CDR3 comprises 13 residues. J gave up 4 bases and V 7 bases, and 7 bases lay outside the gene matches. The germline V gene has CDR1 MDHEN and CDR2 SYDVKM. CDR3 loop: CASTRGGFYEQYF. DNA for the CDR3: TGTGCCAGCACTCGCGGGGGATTTTACGAGCAGTACTTC.